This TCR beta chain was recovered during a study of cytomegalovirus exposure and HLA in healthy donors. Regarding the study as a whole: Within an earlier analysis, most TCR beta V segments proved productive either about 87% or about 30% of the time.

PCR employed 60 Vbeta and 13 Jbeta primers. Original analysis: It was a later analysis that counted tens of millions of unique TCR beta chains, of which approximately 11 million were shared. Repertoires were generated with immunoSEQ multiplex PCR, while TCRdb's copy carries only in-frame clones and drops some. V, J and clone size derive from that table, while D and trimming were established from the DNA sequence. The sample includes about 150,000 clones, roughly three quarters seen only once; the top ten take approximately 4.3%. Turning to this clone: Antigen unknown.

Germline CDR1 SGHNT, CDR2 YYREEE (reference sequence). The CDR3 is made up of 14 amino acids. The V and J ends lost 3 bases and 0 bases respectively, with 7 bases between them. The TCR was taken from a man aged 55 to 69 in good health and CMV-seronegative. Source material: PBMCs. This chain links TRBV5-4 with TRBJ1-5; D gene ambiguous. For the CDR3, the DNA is TGTGCCAGCAGCTCAGGTTATAGCAATCAGCCCCAGCATTTT. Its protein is CASSSGYSNQPQHF.